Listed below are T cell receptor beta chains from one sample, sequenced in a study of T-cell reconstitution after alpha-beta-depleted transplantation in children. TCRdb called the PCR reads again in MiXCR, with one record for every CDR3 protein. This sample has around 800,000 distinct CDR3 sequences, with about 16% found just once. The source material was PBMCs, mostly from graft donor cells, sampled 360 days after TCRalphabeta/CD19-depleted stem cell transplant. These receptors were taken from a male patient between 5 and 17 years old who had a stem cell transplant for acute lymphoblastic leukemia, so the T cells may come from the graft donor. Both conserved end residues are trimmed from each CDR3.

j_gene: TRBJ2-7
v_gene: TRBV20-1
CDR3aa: SARGRAGGPSYEQY

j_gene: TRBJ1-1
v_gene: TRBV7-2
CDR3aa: ASSLGRYTEAF

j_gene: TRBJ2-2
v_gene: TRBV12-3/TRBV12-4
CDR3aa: ASSTQGAVTGELF

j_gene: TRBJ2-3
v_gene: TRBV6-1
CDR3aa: ASRQVTSTDTQY

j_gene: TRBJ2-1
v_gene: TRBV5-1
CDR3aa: ASSLPGTSRYEQF

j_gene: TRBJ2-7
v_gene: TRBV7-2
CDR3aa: ASNWGVRDEQY

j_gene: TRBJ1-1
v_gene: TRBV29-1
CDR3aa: SVSWVSMNTEAF

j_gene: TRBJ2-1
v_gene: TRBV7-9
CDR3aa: ASSPSLARGYNEQF

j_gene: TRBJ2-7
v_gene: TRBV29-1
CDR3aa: SALGRLYEQY

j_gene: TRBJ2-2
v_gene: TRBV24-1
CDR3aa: ATSDFQLENTGELF

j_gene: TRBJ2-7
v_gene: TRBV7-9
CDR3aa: ASSWAPRLHGLHEQY